Here is one T cell receptor beta chain with its context. The sample comes from a study of OX40 agonist ivuxolimab in advanced cancers. Produced via immunoSEQ multiplex PCR; TCRdb's table is partial and in-frame only. The sample carries 35,000 to 45,000 clones, about nine tenths recorded once. V was cut by 7 bases and J by 7 bases, with 17 bases left in between. The CDR3 length is 13 residues. Germline V gives CDR1 ENHRY, CDR2 SYGVKD. The source material was CD4+ or CD8+ T cells sorted from blood, sampled in a trial of the OX40 agonist ivuxolimab. The chain couples TRBV10-3 to TRBJ2-7; D remains unclear. This clonotype originated in an adult with an advanced solid tumor such as melanoma, head and neck, liver or kidney cancer. For the CDR3, the DNA is TGTGCCATCAAACTGACGGCGATGGGGGAGCAGTACTTC. Translating gives CAIKLTAMGEQYF.